The 28 T cell receptor beta chains reported below all come from one sample, sequenced in a study of a mutant IDH1 vaccine in newly diagnosed glioma. The data were produced by immunoSEQ multiplex PCR, yet TCRdb's version contains in-frame clones alone and is incomplete. This sample has roughly 30,000 clones, with roughly 80% found just once. For these receptors, no antigen is known. Time point indicated: week 35, safety follow-up. All doses held 300 ug of mutant IDH1 20-mer peptide, with topical imiquimod. This specimen was PBMCs, taken from a glioma patient whose treatment included an IDH1 peptide vaccine. All receptors derive from a man aged 25 to 40 with glioma.

With regard to this clone: A far larger clone is off by one base, so a read error is likely. The chain carries TRBV2 and TRBJ1-1; D not resolved. The CDR3 has 11 residues. Trimming pared 5 bases from V and 6 bases from J, leaving 7 bases between. CDR1 is SNHLY and CDR2 is FYNNEI in the germline V gene. The CDR3 region is CASSYSSEAFF. CDR3 DNA sequence: TGTGCCAGCAGTTACTCTTCTGAAGCTTTCTTT.

The chain carries TRBV18 and TRBJ2-2; D gene ambiguous. Trimming removed 6 bases at V and 7 bases at J, with 12 bases between. The CDR3 totals 13 residues. The germline V gene encodes CDR1 KGHSH and CDR2 LQKENI. Here the CDR3 DNA reads TGTGCCAGCTCTCAAGGAGTATTCGGGGAGCTGTTTTTT. This translates into CASSQGVFGELFF.

This chain uses TRBV19 with TRBJ2-1; 13 bases are a match to TRBD2. With V trimmed by 1 base and J by 9 bases, 9 bases remained unmatched. This CDR3 is built from 17 residues. Germline CDR1 LNHDA, CDR2 SQIVND (reference sequence). CDR3 coding DNA: TGTGCCAGTAGTATAGGCGTAGGGACTAGCGGGACACGTGAGCAGTTCTTC. It encodes CASSIGVGTSGTREQFF.

V is TRBV5-1 and J is TRBJ1-5; 9 bases map to TRBD1. Germline trimming cut 0 bases from V and 7 bases from J; bases unmatched to any gene: 5. Germline V CDR1 and CDR2: SGHRS, YFSETQ. This CDR3 comprises 15 residues. The CDR3 DNA reads as TGCGCCAGCAGCTTGGGGACAGGGGCAAACCAGCCCCAGCATTTT. It codes for CASSLGTGANQPQHF.

This clone was counted a single time. V gene TRBV27 combines with J gene TRBJ2-7; 7 bases are shared with TRBD2. CDR1 is MNHEY and CDR2 is SMNVEV in the germline V gene (reference sequence). V shed 3 bases, J shed 2 bases, and the junction held 10 bases outside the gene matches. The CDR3 has 16 residues. CDR3 nucleotide sequence: TGTGCCAGCAGTTTTGTTGCGGGAGAGAACCCCTACGAGCAGTACTTC. Its protein is CASSFVAGENPYEQYF.

The DNA of the CDR3 is TGTGCCAGCAGTGATTGGGTCCCGGGTCGGGACGAGCAGTACTTC. This codes for CASSDWVPGRDEQYF. V gene TRBV2 combines with J gene TRBJ2-7; D is uncertain. V lost 3 bases to trimming and J lost 5 bases, with 17 bases between them. The CDR3 length is 15 residues. Germline assignment: CDR1 SNHLY and CDR2 FYNNEI.

This sequence joins TRBV25-1 and TRBJ1-2; D call uncertain. CDR1 is MGHDK, CDR2 SYGVNS, per germline. The V end lost 4 bases, the J end lost 6 bases, and 15 bases lay between the germline ends. The CDR3 loop spans 14 amino acids. CDR3 in amino acids: CASSVSGIRDGYTF. In DNA, the CDR3 is TGTGCCAGCAGTGTCTCCGGGATCAGAGATGGCTACACCTTC.

This chain links TRBV29-1 with TRBJ2-3, with unresolved D. Germline lookup yields CDR1 SQVTM and CDR2 ANQGSEA. The CDR3 extends over 11 amino acids. Trimming removed 5 bases at V and 1 base at J, with 4 bases between. The CDR3 loop is CSVPGTDTQYF. CDR3 sequence (DNA): TGCAGCGTTCCGGGCACAGATACGCAGTATTTT.

The rearrangement joins TRBV30 to TRBJ1-5, with TRBD1 matching 8 bases. Looked up from germline, CDR1 is GTSNPN and CDR2 is SVGIG (reference sequence). The CDR3 covers 13 residues. With V trimmed by 1 base and J by 5 bases, 1 base remained unmatched. The CDR3 DNA reads as TGTGCCTGGAGTGGACAGGGGTATCAGCCCCAGCATTTT. This sequence encodes CAWSGQGYQPQHF.

The V and J genes are TRBV5-5 and TRBJ2-2; possibly TRBD2 for D (7 bases). CDR1 is SGHKS, CDR2 YYEKEE, per germline (reference sequence). V lost 3 bases to trimming and J lost 1 base, with 10 bases between them. The CDR3 consists of 15 residues. DNA of the CDR3: TGTGCCAGCAGCTGGGGGGGGCTGAACACCGGGGAGCTGTTTTTT. Its protein is CASSWGGLNTGELFF.

The chain joins TRBV2 to TRBJ1-4, with TRBD1 as a possible D gene (6 bases). This CDR3 contains 14 residues. CDR1 and CDR2 from the germline V gene are SNHLY and FYNNEI. V lost 11 bases and J lost 4, with 17 bases in between. CDR3 DNA: TGTGCCGGTAGACCGGGACAAGTTAATGAAAAACTGTTTTTT. Translated: CAGRPGQVNEKLFF. Full variable domain (missing parts from reference TRBV2 and TRBJ1-4): EPEVTQTPSHQVTQMGQEVILRCVPISNHLYFYWYRQILGQKVEFLVSFYNNEISEKSEIFDDQFSVERPDGSNFTLKIRSTKLEDSAMYFCAGRPGQVNEKLFFGSGTQLSVL.

The chain has TRBV20-1 and TRBJ2-7, with D hard to call. Trimming pared 1 base from V and 3 bases from J, leaving 4 bases between. This CDR3 has 11 residues. CDR1 and CDR2 (germline): DFQATT, SNEGSKA (reference sequence). The CDR3 reads CSARGGYEQYF. As DNA, the CDR3 is TGCAGTGCTAGAGGGGGCTACGAGCAGTACTTC.

As for this clone: This CDR3 is also generated by other DNA sequences in the sample. The rearrangement joins TRBV18 to TRBJ2-7; D may correspond to TRBD1 or TRBD2 (5 bases each). This CDR3 has 13 residues. The germline gives CDR1 KGHSH, CDR2 LQKENI. V lost 6 bases and J lost 3, with 12 bases in between. The CDR3 loop is CASSPRDGYEQYF. In nucleotides, the CDR3 is TGTGCCAGCTCTCCCCGGGACGGCTACGAGCAGTACTTC.

The V call is TRBV4-2, the J call TRBJ2-1; D perhaps matches TRBD1 (7 bases). The CDR3 spans 13 residues. V was pared by 4 bases and J by 4 bases, with 8 bases between. Per germline, CDR1 LGHNA and CDR2 YNFKEQ. The CDR3 protein is CASSPGGYNEQFF. As DNA, the CDR3 is TGTGCCAGCAGCCCAGGGGGGTACAATGAGCAGTTCTTC.

The rearrangement uses TRBV9 and TRBJ2-3; D is unresolved. Germline lookup yields CDR1 SGDLS and CDR2 YYNGEE. The CDR3 contains 13 residues. V lost 4 bases to trimming and J lost 5 bases, with 11 bases between them. CDR3: CASSRPSGDTQYF. The CDR3 DNA sequence: TGTGCCAGCAGCCGGCCTAGTGGAGATACGCAGTATTTT.

CDR3 DNA: TGCAGCGTTGAATCAAGTAGTGCGGGGACACTCCATACTAACTATGGCTACACCTTC. It translates to CSVESSSAGTLHTNYGYTF. The chain is built from TRBV29-1 and TRBJ1-2; possibly TRBD1 for D (6 bases). From germline, CDR1 is SQVTM and CDR2 ANQGSEA. Trimming stripped 2 bases from V and 0 bases from J, with 25 bases between. The CDR3 is made up of 19 amino acids.

The V and J genes are TRBV5-1 and TRBJ2-5; D is possibly TRBD2 (6 bases). Germline V CDR1 and CDR2: SGHRS, YFSETQ. The CDR3 covers 14 residues. Trimming pared 0 bases from V and 1 base from J, leaving 7 bases between. CDR3 sequence reads: CASSLAGLQETQYF. CDR3 coding DNA: TGCGCCAGCAGCTTGGCGGGACTCCAAGAGACCCAGTACTTC.

This chain joins TRBV5-6 and TRBJ2-7; 8 positions match TRBD1. CDR1 and CDR2 (germline): SGHDT, YYEEEE. V lost 0 bases, J lost 3 bases, and 2 bases stayed unmatched. CDR3 size: 14 residues. CDR3 region: CASSLGRGLYEQYF. The CDR3 region has the DNA TGTGCCAGCAGCTTGGGCAGGGGGCTCTACGAGCAGTACTTC. The full variable domain, in which reference TRBV5-6 and TRBJ2-7 provide the parts outside the CDR3, is DAGVTQSPTHLIKTRGQQVTLRCSPKSGHDTVSWYQQALGQGPQFIFQYYEEEERQRGNFPDRFSGHQFPNYSSELNVNALLLGDSALYLCASSLGRGLYEQYFGPGTRLTVT.

The chain joins TRBV25-1 to TRBJ1-6; D is perhaps TRBD1 (5 bases). This CDR3 comprises 17 residues. Germline CDR1 and CDR2: MGHDK and SYGVNS. The V end lost 0 bases, the J end lost 6 bases, and 15 bases lay between the germline ends. CDR3 DNA: TGTGCCAGCAGTGAATATGTCTCGACAGACCTTAATTCACCCCTCCACTTT. This translates into CASSEYVSTDLNSPLHF. The full variable domain, rest sourced from reference TRBV25-1 and TRBJ1-6, is EADIYQTPRYLVIGTGKKITLECSQTMGHDKMYWYQQDPGMELHLIHYSYGVNSTEKGDLSSESTVSRIRTEHFPLTLESARPSHTSQYLCASSEYVSTDLNSPLHFGNGTRLTVT.

A few counts support this clone. The chain combines TRBV4-1 with TRBJ2-3, with 7 bases fitting TRBD2. Germline trimming cut 3 bases from V and 1 base from J; bases unmatched to any gene: 7. The CDR3 is 16 amino acids. CDR1 is MGHRA and CDR2 is YSYEKL in the germline V gene. The CDR3 bases are TGCGCCAGCAGCCAGGTGACTAGCCAGGGCACAGATACGCAGTATTTT. The encoded protein is CASSQVTSQGTDTQYF.

The V and J genes are TRBV7-9 and TRBJ2-6; D gene ambiguous. The V end was cut by 9 bases, the J end by 6 bases, with 24 bases between. There are 17 residues in the CDR3. Germline values: CDR1 SEHNR, CDR2 FQNEAQ (reference sequence). The chain's CDR3 is CASSPLERMPEANVLTF. CDR3 nucleotide sequence: TGTGCCAGTTCTCCACTGGAACGGATGCCTGAGGCCAACGTCCTGACTTTC.

This rearrangement joins TRBV10-3 to TRBJ1-1, with 8 nucleotides matching TRBD1. In germline, CDR1 is ENHRY, CDR2 SYGVKD. The CDR3 spans 16 residues. Trimming cost V 2 bases and J 0 bases; bases outside gene matches: 5. The CDR3 loop is CAISEPRTGLNTEAFF. CDR3 DNA sequence: TGTGCCATCAGTGAGCCCCGGACAGGGCTGAACACTGAAGCTTTCTTT.

This chain uses TRBV5-1 with TRBJ2-7, with TRBD2 matching over 10 bases. With 3 bases clipped from V and 0 bases from J, the junction kept 3 bases outside the gene matches. Germline CDR1 and CDR2: SGHRS and YFSETQ. The CDR3 is made up of 15 amino acids. CDR3 sequence (DNA): TGCGCCAGCAGCTGGGCTAGCGGGGGCTCCTACGAGCAGTACTTC. Protein product: CASSWASGGSYEQYF.

V usage is TRBV5-1 and J usage is TRBJ2-4; D is undetermined. The germline CDR1 and CDR2 sequences are SGHRS and YFSETQ. The CDR3 covers 14 residues. The germline V and J ends were trimmed by 0 bases and 5 bases, with 9 bases remaining between them. This chain's CDR3 is CASSLEASQNIQYF. CDR3 sequence (DNA): TGCGCCAGCAGCTTGGAGGCAAGCCAAAACATTCAGTACTTC.

The chain joins TRBV2 to TRBJ2-7; D might be TRBD1 or TRBD2, each matching 7 bases. CDR1 and CDR2 from the germline V gene are SNHLY and FYNNEI. The CDR3 loop spans 15 amino acids. Trimming pared 2 bases from V and 3 bases from J, leaving 14 bases between. The CDR3 region is CASSEWEGARYEQYF. Here the CDR3 DNA reads TGTGCCAGCAGTGAATGGGAGGGGGCGCGCTACGAGCAGTACTTC.

V usage is TRBV11-2 and J usage is TRBJ2-2; possible D gene TRBD2, 6 bases. Germline assignment: CDR1 SGHAT and CDR2 FQNNGV. Trimming pared 5 bases from V and 8 bases from J, leaving 21 bases between. The CDR3 length is 16 residues. CDR3 in amino acids: CASSPRVSGNVGELFF. As DNA, the CDR3 is TGTGCCAGCAGCCCCCGGGTTAGCGGTAATGTAGGGGAGCTGTTTTTT.

V usage is TRBV19 and J usage is TRBJ1-5; the D is unclear. Germline CDR1 and CDR2: LNHDA and SQIVND (reference sequence). The CDR3 extends over 12 amino acids. Trimming cost V 6 bases and J 1 base, with 4 bases left between them. CDR3 nucleotide sequence: TGTGCCAGTAGCTACAGCAATCAGCCCCAGCATTTT. It yields the protein CASSYSNQPQHF.

The chain recombines TRBV20-1 with TRBJ1-1; D is ambiguous. CDR1 and CDR2 from the germline V gene are DFQATT and SNEGSKA (reference sequence). V was cut by 5 bases and J by 3 bases, with 7 bases left in between. The CDR3 is 11 residues long. This chain's CDR3 is CSAVRDTEAFF. CDR3 nucleotide sequence: TGCAGTGCTGTCCGGGACACTGAAGCTTTCTTT.